The TCR beta chain under discussion was sequenced for a study of shared clonotypes between healthy human individuals. The table came from immunoSEQ multiplex PCR; TCRdb's copy has only in-frame clones and leaves some out. The data show about 2.4 million clones, 90% to 95% seen once. V gave up 0 bases and J gave up 0 bases, with 6 bases separating them. Germline CDR1 and CDR2: SGDLS and YYNGEE. CDR3 size: 14 residues. This receptor was obtained from a man between 18 and 35 years old in good health. The sample was naive CD4+ T cells sorted from blood. Subset reported: CD45RA+ positively selected. The chain couples TRBV9 to TRBJ1-1; unclear D gene. CDR3 sequence (DNA): TGTGCCAGCAGCGTAGTCGACTTGAACACTGAAGCTTTCTTT. Translated: CASSVVDLNTEAFF.